This TCR beta chain was recorded in a study of post-analysis software for immune sequencing data. The wider study: Several disease courses (relapsing-remitting, secondary progressive and progressive-relapsing) of multiple sclerosis were included. Study-wide results and limits: Significantly lower normalized Chao1 diversity was found in patients with multiple sclerosis relative to controls. F measure clustering grouped samples strongly by preparation batch. About five TRBV segments, including TRBV5-6, TRBV5-1 and TRBV20-1, were more frequent in patients than controls.

This CDR3 has 13 residues. The junction had 2 bases not matched to a gene; V was cut back by 0 bases and J by 8 bases. Germline-derived CDR1 and CDR2 are SGHRS and YFSETQ. TCR beta cDNA libraries had unique molecular identifiers. T cells, about 0.85 to 11 million of them, yielded around 460,000 cDNA molecules. TCRdb passed the PCR reads through MiXCR, listing each CDR3 protein once. The table lists 650,000 to 900,000 distinct CDR3 sequences, 46% of them singletons. This clonotype has a handful of counts. As yet, its antigen is unknown. The TCR sequence derives from a girl under 18 with multiple sclerosis. V usage is TRBV5-1 and J usage is TRBJ2-4; 7 positions agree with TRBD2. The sequenced material came from blood. CDR3 DNA: TGCGCCAGCAGCTTGGCCCGGGGGGACATTCAGTACTTC. This sequence encodes CASSLARGDIQYF.